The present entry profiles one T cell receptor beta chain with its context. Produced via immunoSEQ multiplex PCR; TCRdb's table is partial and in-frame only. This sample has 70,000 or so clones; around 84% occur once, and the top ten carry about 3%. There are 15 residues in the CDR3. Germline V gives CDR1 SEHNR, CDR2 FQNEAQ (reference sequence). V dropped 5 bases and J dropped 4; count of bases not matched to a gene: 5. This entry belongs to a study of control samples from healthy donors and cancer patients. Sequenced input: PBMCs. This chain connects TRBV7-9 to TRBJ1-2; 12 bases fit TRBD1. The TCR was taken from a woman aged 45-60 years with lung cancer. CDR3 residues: CASSMGQGAFYGYTF. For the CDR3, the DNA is TGTGCCAGCAGCATGGGACAGGGGGCTTTCTATGGCTACACCTTC.